The 29 T cell receptor beta chains listed next were all sequenced from one sample in a study of cytomegalovirus exposure and HLA in healthy donors. PCR employed 60 Vbeta and 13 Jbeta primers. Profiled with immunoSEQ multiplex PCR; TCRdb holds only in-frame clones, not every one. This sample has under 35,000 clones, with 40% to 50% found just once. What was sequenced was PBMCs. These receptors were collected from a woman aged 45-60 years in good health and CMV-seronegative.

This chain joins TRBV2 and TRBJ2-7; D gene unclear. The CDR3 has 12 residues. CDR1 is SNHLY, CDR2 FYNNEI, per germline. Trimming shortened V by 0 bases and J by 9 bases, and 9 bases separated the two germline ends. For the CDR3, the DNA is TGTGCCAGCAGTGAAGCGCTTCTCGGGCAGTACTTC. Protein product: CASSEALLGQYF.

The chain couples TRBV15 to TRBJ2-5, with D perhaps TRBD2 (7 bases). The V end lost 9 bases, the J end lost 5 bases, and 19 bases lay between the germline ends. This CDR3 has 14 residues. Germline-derived CDR1 and CDR2 are LNHNV and YYDKDF (reference sequence). This CDR3 reads CATTGRGALETQYF. CDR3 in DNA: TGTGCCACAACCGGACGGGGGGCGCTTGAGACCCAGTACTTC.

V is TRBV2 and J is TRBJ1-1, with D perhaps TRBD1 (6 bases). The CDR3 runs to 13 residues. The V gene's germline CDR1 is SNHLY and CDR2 FYNNEI. Trimming pared 5 bases from V and 4 bases from J, leaving 11 bases between. CDR3 nucleotide sequence: TGTGCCAGCAGTCTACAGGGTTCCACTGAAGCTTTCTTT. Its translation is CASSLQGSTEAFF.

This chain connects TRBV2 to TRBJ2-3; 7 bases map to TRBD2. Germline V gene lookup returns CDR1 SNHLY and CDR2 FYNNEI. The CDR3 covers 14 residues. Trimming removed 5 bases from V and 4 bases from J; junction bases left unmatched: 6. Written as DNA, the CDR3 is TGTGCCAGCAGTTTACCTAGCGGCTCAGATACGCAGTATTTT. Translation gives CASSLPSGSDTQYF.

This chain links TRBV19 with TRBJ1-3; a weak D match, TRBD1 (5 bases). CDR3 length: 15 residues. Germline V gives CDR1 LNHDA, CDR2 SQIVND (reference sequence). Trimming left V 3 bases short and J 2 bases short, with 11 bases between. The CDR3 region is CASSIARAAGNTIYF. The CDR3 region has the DNA TGTGCCAGTAGTATCGCCAGGGCAGCTGGAAACACCATATATTTT.

This clone was seen more than once but under ten times. The chain joins TRBV2 to TRBJ2-7, with TRBD1 identical over 10 bases. J lost 3 bases, V lost 6 bases, and 8 bases had no gene match. The CDR3 covers 15 residues. Germline V lookup: CDR1 SNHLY, CDR2 FYNNEI. The CDR3 DNA reads as TGTGCCAGCAGGGTGACAGGGGGCGTCGGCTACGAGCAGTACTTC. Protein product: CASRVTGGVGYEQYF.

This clone showed up just a few times. The rearrangement links TRBV6-6 to TRBJ1-5; 7 bases agree with TRBD1. CDR1 and CDR2 from the germline V gene are MNHNY and SVGAGI (reference sequence). CDR3 size: 14 residues. The ends lost 5 bases at V and 3 bases at J; junction bases unmatched: 4. Here the CDR3 DNA reads TGTGCCAGCAGTCCGGGACAGTTCAATCAGCCCCAGCATTTT. It encodes CASSPGQFNQPQHF.

The rearrangement joins TRBV12-5 to TRBJ2-2, with 9 bases matching TRBD2. After removal of 0 bases from V and 6 bases from J, the junction contained 11 bases not matched to a gene. The germline gives CDR1 LGHNT, CDR2 FRNRAP. This CDR3 comprises 18 residues. The CDR3 DNA is TGTGCTAGTGGTTTGGTACTTGTTCGCGGGAGGGGAGCCGGGGAGCTGTTTTTT. It translates to CASGLVLVRGRGAGELFF.

There are a few counts of this clone. J is TRBJ2-1 and V is TRBV15; 12 bases match TRBD2. The length of the CDR3 is 10 residues. CDR1 LNHNV and CDR2 YYDKDF come from the germline V gene (reference sequence). V was pared by 11 bases and J by 12 bases, with 2 bases of the junction left unmatched. CDR3: CASSGRGQFF. CDR3 bases: TGTGCCTCTAGCGGGAGGGGGCAGTTCTTC.

The genes are TRBV7-2 and TRBJ2-2; 8 bases match TRBD2. Losses at the gene ends were 4 bases for V and 4 bases for J; bases not matched to a gene: 5. The CDR3 has 15 residues. CDR1 is SGHTA and CDR2 is FQGNSA in the germline V gene. The CDR3 here is CASSSPGLVTGELFF. As DNA, the CDR3 is TGTGCCAGCAGCTCGCCGGGACTAGTCACCGGGGAGCTGTTTTTT.

This clone has just a few counts. The chain couples TRBV7-9 to TRBJ1-4, with 7 bases that match TRBD1. The CDR3 runs to 14 residues. Germline V gene data show CDR1 as SEHNR and CDR2 as FQNEAQ (reference sequence). The junction had 4 bases not matched to a gene; V was cut back by 5 bases and J by 4 bases. DNA for the CDR3: TGTGCCAGCAGCCCGGGACAGTATAATGAAAAACTGTTTTTT. It is translated as CASSPGQYNEKLFF.

In its sample, this clone was seen a few times. This chain links TRBV2 with TRBJ2-2; D not resolved. Trimming pared 5 bases from V and 5 bases from J, leaving 6 bases between. Germline assignment: CDR1 SNHLY and CDR2 FYNNEI. The CDR3 length is 12 residues. CDR3 DNA sequence: TGTGCCAGCAGTCTCAGTACCGGGGAGCTGTTTTTT. This codes for CASSLSTGELFF.

The chain joins TRBV7-2 to TRBJ1-5, with 10 bases that match TRBD1. After removal of 3 bases from V and 4 bases from J, the junction contained 6 bases not matched to a gene. This CDR3 is 16 amino acids long. Per the germline V gene, CDR1 is SGHTA and CDR2 is FQGNSA. The CDR3 region has the DNA TGTGCCAGCAGCTTCTCCGGGACAGGGGTGAATCAGCCCCAGCATTTT. Protein: CASSFSGTGVNQPQHF. The full variable domain, with the rest looked up from reference TRBV7-2 and TRBJ1-5, is GAGVSQSPSNKVTEKGKDVELRCDPISGHTALYWYRQSLGQGLEFLIYFQGNSAPDKSGLPSDRFSAERTGGSVSTLTIQRTQQEDSAVYLCASSFSGTGVNQPQHFGDGTRLSIL.

The V call is TRBV27, the J call TRBJ2-7; 7 nucleotides line up with TRBD1. This CDR3 region has 12 residues. V lost 8 bases and J lost 7; bases outside the gene matches: 8. Germline V lookup: CDR1 MNHEY, CDR2 SMNVEV (reference sequence). CDR3 DNA: TGTGCCAGCCGAGAACAGGGGTCTGAGCAGTACTTC. As protein: CASREQGSEQYF.

V usage is TRBV11-3 and J usage is TRBJ2-7; 11 bases fit TRBD1. There are 14 residues in the CDR3. V lost 6 bases, J lost 5 bases, and 6 bases stayed unmatched. From germline, CDR1 is SGHNT and CDR2 YENEEA. The CDR3 protein is CASSSGQGVDEQYF. The DNA of the CDR3 is TGTGCCAGCAGTTCGGGACAGGGGGTCGACGAGCAGTACTTC.

This chain links TRBV7-9 with TRBJ2-3; TRBD1 matches 11 bases. V was clipped by 3 bases and J by 4 bases; unmatched bases: 6. CDR3 length equals 16 residues. Germline-derived CDR1 and CDR2 are SEHNR and FQNEAQ (reference sequence). CDR3 nucleotides: TGTGCCAGCAGCTTTTCCCCGGGACAGGGGGCAGATACGCAGTATTTT. This sequence encodes CASSFSPGQGADTQYF.

This clone has more than one count but fewer than ten. This chain joins TRBV5-8 and TRBJ2-2; a weak D match, TRBD1 (5 bases). Germline V gene lookup returns CDR1 SGHTS and CDR2 YDEGEE. The CDR3 sequence is 15 residues long. Trimming cost V 4 bases and J 3 bases, with 13 bases left between them. Written as DNA, the CDR3 is TGTGCCAGCAGCCGCAAAGGGGCTTACACCGGGGAGCTGTTTTTT. It codes for CASSRKGAYTGELFF.

The CDR3 DNA is TGCGCCAGCAGCCAGACAGCCTCTGGGGCCAACGTCCTGACTTTC. Translating it yields CASSQTASGANVLTF. The V and J genes are TRBV5-1 and TRBJ2-6; tentatively, D is TRBD1 (5 bases). Trimming removed 4 bases from V and 0 bases from J, with 8 bases in between. CDR3 size: 15 residues. Germline loops: CDR1 SGHRS, CDR2 YFSETQ. The full variable domain, rest sourced from reference TRBV5-1 and TRBJ2-6, is KAGVTQTPRYLIKTRGQQVTLSCSPISGHRSVSWYQQTPGQGLQFLFEYFSETQRNKGNFPGRFSGRQFSNSRSEMNVSTLELGDSALYLCASSQTASGANVLTFGAGSRLTVL.

V usage is TRBV7-9 and J usage is TRBJ2-5, with 8 bases that match TRBD2. V trimming: 5 bases; J trimming: 2 bases; junction bases outside the gene matches: 13. The germline CDR1 and CDR2 sequences are SEHNR and FQNEAQ (reference sequence). The CDR3 is 17 residues long. CDR3 bases: TGTGCCAGCAGCCTACTAGGGAGCGGGAGATCTCAAGAGACCCAGTACTTC. Residues: CASSLLGSGRSQETQYF.

The chain is built from TRBV30 and TRBJ1-2; D remains unclear. V was cut by 7 bases and J by 6 bases, with 18 bases left in between. Germline values: CDR1 GTSNPN, CDR2 SVGIG (reference sequence). The CDR3 spans 13 residues. The CDR3 DNA reads TGTGCCTACTTTTTACCCTGGGGAGATGGCTACACCTTC. Residues: CAYFLPWGDGYTF.

This chain joins TRBV27 and TRBJ1-2; 11 nucleotides line up with TRBD1. V lost 2 bases, J lost 4 bases, and 9 bases stayed unmatched. CDR3 length: 17 residues. Germline loops: CDR1 MNHEY, CDR2 SMNVEV (reference sequence). CDR3 DNA sequence: TGTGCCAGCAGTTTAACCCTCGGACAGGGGGCCATCTATGGCTACACCTTC. It encodes CASSLTLGQGAIYGYTF.

Concerning this clone itself: The sample carries other DNA sequences with the same CDR3. The CDR3 region has the DNA TGTGCCAGCAGACTGCTCGCGGGAGGTGGGAATGAGCAGTTCTTC. Translation: CASRLLAGGGNEQFF. The rearrangement links TRBV7-9 to TRBJ2-1, with 8 bases fitting TRBD2. CDR3 length: 15 amino acids. From germline, CDR1 is SEHNR and CDR2 FQNEAQ (reference sequence). V was pared by 6 bases and J by 7 bases, with 11 bases of the junction left unmatched. Variable domain in full (rest from reference TRBV7-9 and TRBJ2-1): DTGVSQNPRHKITKRGQNVTFRCDPISEHNRLYWYRQTLGQGPEFLTYFQNEAQLEKSRLLSDRFSAERPKGSFSTLEIQRTEQGDSAMYLCASRLLAGGGNEQFFGPGTRLTVL.

This clone turned up a few times. The chain combines TRBV12-5 with TRBJ2-2; possibly TRBD2 for D (7 bases). From germline, CDR1 is LGHNT and CDR2 FRNRAP. The CDR3 is 16 residues long. V lost 1 base to trimming and J lost 2 bases, with 11 bases between them. This chain's CDR3 is CASGLGGGVNTGELFF. In DNA, the CDR3 is TGTGCTAGTGGTTTGGGAGGGGGGGTTAACACCGGGGAGCTGTTTTTT.

V gene TRBV28 combines with J gene TRBJ2-3, with 8 positions matching TRBD1. Losses at the gene ends were 3 bases for V and 6 bases for J; bases not matched to a gene: 14. The CDR3 consists of 17 residues. Germline assignment: CDR1 MDHEN and CDR2 SYDVKM. CDR3: CASSFESAQGAVDTQYF. The CDR3 nucleotides are TGTGCCAGCAGTTTTGAATCAGCGCAGGGGGCAGTGGATACGCAGTATTTT.

The chain links TRBV15 to TRBJ2-7; 7 bases align to TRBD1. Germline-derived CDR1 and CDR2 are LNHNV and YYDKDF (reference sequence). J gave up 5 bases and V 0 bases, and 7 bases lay outside the gene matches. The CDR3 loop spans 15 amino acids. The CDR3 sequence: CATSRDQGGQNEQYF. In DNA, the CDR3 is TGTGCCACCAGCAGAGATCAAGGGGGACAGAACGAGCAGTACTTC.

The chain is built from TRBV7-8 and TRBJ2-5; TRBD1 aligns across 8 bases. The CDR3 consists of 14 residues. V shed 6 bases, J shed 5 bases, and the junction held 8 bases outside the gene matches. CDR1 is SGHVS and CDR2 is FQNEAQ in the germline V gene. The CDR3 DNA reads TGTGCCAGCAGGCCGTGGACAGGGAGGGAGACCCAGTACTTC. Its translation is CASRPWTGRETQYF. Full variable domain (remainder filled in from reference TRBV7-8 and TRBJ2-5): GAGVSQSPRYKVAKRGQDVALRCDPISGHVSLFWYQQALGQGPEFLTYFQNEAQLDKSGLPSDRFFAERPEGSVSTLKIQRTQQEDSAVYLCASRPWTGRETQYFGPGTRLLVL.

This chain connects TRBV19 to TRBJ2-7; 7 positions match TRBD1. J gave up 5 bases and V 6 bases, and 7 bases lay outside the gene matches. There are 13 residues in the CDR3. Germline V gives CDR1 LNHDA, CDR2 SQIVND (reference sequence). The CDR3, as DNA: TGTGCCAGTAGAAGTATGGACAGGAACGAGCAGTACTTC. Its translation is CASRSMDRNEQYF. The variable domain in full, with the rest retrieved from reference TRBV19 and TRBJ2-7, is DGGITQSPKYLFRKEGQNVTLSCEQNLNHDAMYWYRQDPGQGLRLIYYSQIVNDFQKGDIAEGYSVSREKKESFPLTVTSAQKNPTAFYLCASRSMDRNEQYFGPGTRLTVT.

This clone was counted a few times. The chain uses TRBV4-2 and TRBJ2-2; TRBD1 matches at 7 bases. The germline V gene has CDR1 LGHNA and CDR2 YNFKEQ. With V trimmed by 5 bases and J by 1 base, 4 bases remained unmatched. The CDR3 totals 15 residues. The CDR3 DNA follows: TGTGCCAGCAGCAAAGGGGACAGGAACACCGGGGAGCTGTTTTTT. This sequence encodes CASSKGDRNTGELFF.

This clone appeared a few times. CDR3 loop: CSVGGGSSYEQYF. CDR3 bases: TGCAGCGTTGGAGGCGGTAGCTCCTACGAGCAGTACTTC. The rearrangement uses TRBV29-1 and TRBJ2-7, with no clear D. The V end lost 4 bases, the J end lost 0 bases, and 10 bases lay between the germline ends. CDR3 length: 13 residues. CDR1 is SQVTM, CDR2 ANQGSEA, per germline.